Presented here are 26 T cell receptor beta chains from one specimen sequenced in a study of CD8+ T cells in alopecia areata. As the sequencing template, cDNA was produced by extracting RNA and reverse transcribing it. TCRdb's copy holds only in-frame clones and misses some; the assay was immunoSEQ multiplex PCR. The repertoire holds roughly 150,000 clones, with about 59% as singletons. Treatment specified: oral pan-JAK inhibitor, 5-10 mg twice daily. The sequencing here drew on CD8+ T cells sorted from blood, taken at week 4, from a patient treated with tofacitinib. These receptor sequences come from a human donor with alopecia areata.

The rearrangement uses TRBV18 and TRBJ1-2; no clear D. Germline CDR1 KGHSH, CDR2 LQKENI. Trimming cost V 3 bases and J 2 bases, with 7 bases left between them. The CDR3 extends over 13 amino acids. The CDR3 nucleotides are TGTGCCAGCTCACCGGGCAAGAACTATGGCTACACCTTC. As protein: CASSPGKNYGYTF.

There are a few counts of this clone. The rearrangement uses TRBV15 and TRBJ2-3, with 8 bases lining up with TRBD2. The CDR3 has 15 residues. In germline, CDR1 is LNHNV, CDR2 YYDKDF (reference sequence). J was trimmed by 1 base and V by 3 bases; bases with no gene match: 3. In nucleotides, the CDR3 is TGTGCCACCAGCAGTACTAGCGGACGCACAGATACGCAGTATTTT. Protein product: CATSSTSGRTDTQYF.

The V gene is TRBV7-9, the J gene TRBJ1-1; D uncertain. Germline V gene data show CDR1 as SEHNR and CDR2 as FQNEAQ (reference sequence). Trimming cost V 5 bases and J 5 bases, with 15 bases left between them. CDR3 length equals 14 residues. The CDR3: CASSQWARGTEAFF. The CDR3 DNA reads TGTGCCAGCAGCCAATGGGCCCGCGGTACTGAAGCTTTCTTT.

The rearrangement joins TRBV27 to TRBJ2-1, with 8 bases aligning to TRBD2. Germline values: CDR1 MNHEY, CDR2 SMNVEV (reference sequence). This CDR3 is 14 amino acids long. The ends lost 7 bases at V and 9 bases at J; junction bases unmatched: 11. The CDR3 loop reads CASTVGGGLGEQFF. CDR3 bases: TGTGCCAGCACTGTGGGCGGGGGGCTCGGTGAGCAGTTCTTC.

The chain uses TRBV7-9 and TRBJ2-2, with D possibly being TRBD2 (5 bases). This CDR3 comprises 14 residues. V was pared by 5 bases and J by 4 bases, with 11 bases between. Germline values: CDR1 SEHNR, CDR2 FQNEAQ (reference sequence). The chain's CDR3 is CASSLGGATGELFF. CDR3 DNA sequence: TGTGCCAGCAGCCTCGGAGGCGCCACCGGGGAGCTGTTTTTT.

This chain connects TRBV7-9 to TRBJ2-7, with D unresolved. The V end was cut by 4 bases, the J end by 0 bases, with 13 bases between. This CDR3 has 15 residues. Germline assignment: CDR1 SEHNR and CDR2 FQNEAQ (reference sequence). The CDR3 reads CASSSADGFSYEQYF. The CDR3, as DNA: TGTGCCAGCAGCTCCGCAGACGGGTTCTCCTACGAGCAGTACTTC.

The CDR3, as DNA: TGTGCCAGCAGTTCCTTGGGACAGGCGGTCGTGGAGCAGTACTTC. Translated: CASSSLGQAVVEQYF. V and J are TRBV27 and TRBJ2-7; the match to TRBD1 covers 8 bases. The CDR3 has 15 residues. The germline V gene has CDR1 MNHEY and CDR2 SMNVEV (reference sequence). V gave up 4 bases and J gave up 7 bases; unmatched junction bases: 12.

The J gene is TRBJ2-1, the V gene TRBV4-3; 10 bases match TRBD2. The germline CDR1 and CDR2 sequences are LGHNA and YSLEER. The J segment lost 5 bases and the V segment lost 3 bases, leaving 7 bases of the junction unmatched. This CDR3 has 16 residues. This chain's CDR3 is CASSQDASGGNNEQFF. CDR3 DNA: TGCGCCAGCAGCCAGGATGCTAGCGGGGGCAACAATGAGCAGTTCTTC.

V and J are TRBV27 and TRBJ1-6; TRBD1 might be the D (6 bases). Germline CDR1 reads MNHEY; CDR2 reads SMNVEV (reference sequence). This CDR3 is 14 amino acids long. Trimming removed 7 bases at V and 6 bases at J, with 13 bases between. DNA of the CDR3: TGTGCCAGCACCATCAGGGGACGTAATTCACCCCTCCACTTT. Translated, it gives CASTIRGRNSPLHF.

The rearrangement links TRBV10-2 to TRBJ1-1; D is perhaps TRBD1 (5 bases). Trimming pared 3 bases from V and 2 bases from J, leaving 10 bases between. Germline V CDR1 and CDR2: WSHSY, SAAADI. CDR3 length: 14 amino acids. The DNA of the CDR3 is TGCGCCAGCAGTGAACCCAGGGCCAACACTGAAGCTTTCTTT. Amino acid sequence: CASSEPRANTEAFF.

This rearrangement joins TRBV29-1 to TRBJ2-7; a weak D match, TRBD1 (5 bases). Germline loops: CDR1 SQVTM, CDR2 ANQGSEA. V lost 6 bases and J lost 7, with 10 bases in between. This CDR3 has 10 residues. CDR3 bases: TGCAGCGTCGAAAGGGGAGAGCAGTACTTC. The encoded protein is CSVERGEQYF.

Only a few counts were recorded for this clone. The chain uses TRBV13 and TRBJ2-5; perhaps D is TRBD1 or TRBD2 (5 bases each). CDR1 PRHDT and CDR2 FYEKMQ come from the germline V gene (reference sequence). With 8 bases removed from V and 3 bases from J, the gap between germline ends came to 13 bases. CDR3 length: 13 amino acids. The CDR3 spells CASGDRGEETQYF. CDR3 coding DNA: TGTGCCAGCGGAGATAGGGGAGAAGAGACCCAGTACTTC.

The rearrangement uses TRBV30 and TRBJ1-5; D is perhaps TRBD1 (6 bases). V lost 1 base to trimming and J lost 4 bases, with 11 bases between them. Germline values: CDR1 GTSNPN, CDR2 SVGIG (reference sequence). This CDR3 region has 14 residues. The CDR3 is CAWSEGVPNQPQHF. The CDR3 DNA follows: TGTGCCTGGAGTGAGGGGGTCCCGAATCAGCCCCAGCATTTT.

The V call is TRBV30, the J call TRBJ2-7; D gene ambiguous. Between the trimmed V and J ends, which lost 0 bases and 3 bases, there was a span of 12 bases. This CDR3 comprises 14 residues. Germline-derived CDR1 and CDR2 are GTSNPN and SVGIG (reference sequence). This CDR3 reads CAWSVRGVYYEQYF. The CDR3 DNA reads TGTGCCTGGAGTGTACGCGGAGTATACTACGAGCAGTACTTC.

The rearrangement joins TRBV13 to TRBJ2-4; maybe TRBD2 (7 bases). The CDR3 runs 14 residues. The V gene lost 3 bases and the J gene lost 6 bases, with 12 bases spanning the gap. Germline-derived CDR1 and CDR2 are PRHDT and FYEKMQ (reference sequence). CDR3 in amino acids: CASSLGGLGNIQYF. The CDR3 nucleotides read TGTGCCAGCAGCTTGGGGGGGCTCGGAAACATTCAGTACTTC.

This clone was picked up many times. One end of the junction is discordant with germline, which a read error may explain. J is TRBJ1-2 and V is TRBV5-8, with D tentatively TRBD1 (5 bases). Per germline, CDR1 SGHTS and CDR2 YDEGEE. The CDR3 has 11 amino acids. CDR3 region: CASSWGGGFSF. CDR3 DNA: TGTGCCAGCAGCTGGGGCGGAGGGTTTTCCTTC.

The chain couples TRBV27 to TRBJ1-1; D may be TRBD1 (5 bases). Germline V lookup: CDR1 MNHEY, CDR2 SMNVEV (reference sequence). V lost 3 bases and J 6 bases, leaving 14 bases between the germline ends. The CDR3 is made up of 14 amino acids. The CDR3 DNA follows: TGTGCCAGCAGTTTCACAGGCGGGTCCGCTGAAGCTTTCTTT. Protein: CASSFTGGSAEAFF.

This clone was observed a single time. The CDR3 nucleotides are TGCGCCAGCAGCCAAGATCAAAAACTAGCGGCCTACAATGAGCAGTTCTTC. Translated, it gives CASSQDQKLAAYNEQFF. The genes are TRBV4-1 and TRBJ2-1, with 8 bases fitting TRBD2. The J segment lost 2 bases and the V segment lost 0 bases, leaving 6 bases of the junction unmatched. The V gene's germline CDR1 is MGHRA and CDR2 YSYEKL. The CDR3 extends over 17 amino acids.

The chain employs TRBV5-6 and TRBJ1-6; D possibly corresponds to TRBD1 (5 bases). The CDR3 is 14 amino acids. Germline V gene lookup returns CDR1 SGHDT and CDR2 YYEEEE. Trimming removed 4 bases at V and 11 bases at J, with 16 bases between. CDR3 DNA sequence: TGTGCCAGCAGCCATGGTGGGGGTTTGACACCCCTCCACTTT. Its protein is CASSHGGGLTPLHF.

The rearrangement joins TRBV7-8 to TRBJ2-6; 8 nucleotides line up with TRBD1. The CDR3 is 16 residues long. V lost 5 bases and J lost 4; bases outside the gene matches: 7. Germline-derived CDR1 and CDR2 are SGHVS and FQNEAQ. DNA of the CDR3: TGTGCCAGCAGCCAGGCGACAGGGGCAGGGGCCAACGTCCTGACTTTC. This translates into CASSQATGAGANVLTF.

The CDR3 DNA sequence: TGTGCCAGCAGTGAATCAGGGGGCTCCGAGACCCAGTACTTC. This sequence encodes CASSESGGSETQYF. The rearrangement joins TRBV25-1 to TRBJ2-5, with 8 nucleotides matching TRBD1. The J segment lost 5 bases and the V segment lost 1 base, leaving 3 bases of the junction unmatched. In germline, CDR1 is MGHDK, CDR2 SYGVNS. This CDR3 region has 14 residues.

The chain carries TRBV2 and TRBJ2-7; 8 bases match TRBD2. This CDR3 is 14 amino acids long. V lost 6 bases and J lost 3; bases outside the gene matches: 7. Germline V gene sequence: CDR1 SNHLY, CDR2 FYNNEI. The CDR3 DNA follows: TGTGCCAGCAGGGGTAGCGGGGAAGTCTACGAGCAGTACTTC. Protein: CASRGSGEVYEQYF.

This chain links TRBV5-4 with TRBJ1-1; no definite D call. This CDR3 contains 12 residues. Germline V lookup: CDR1 SGHNT, CDR2 YYREEE (reference sequence). Trimming removed 3 bases from V and 5 bases from J, with 8 bases in between. Written as DNA, the CDR3 is TGTGCCAGCAGCTCGGATGCAACTGAAGCTTTCTTT. Its translation: CASSSDATEAFF.

The rearrangement joins TRBV4-1 to TRBJ1-2; TRBD1 matches 8 bases. CDR1 and CDR2 from the germline V gene are MGHRA and YSYEKL. J was trimmed by 8 bases and V by 1 base; bases with no gene match: 6. This CDR3 region has 14 residues. CDR3 amino acids: CASSQARGLGGYTF. The CDR3, as DNA: TGCGCCAGCAGCCAAGCCAGGGGGCTCGGCGGCTACACCTTC.

The CDR3: CAWSVPGGLYQPQHF. CDR3 in DNA: TGTGCCTGGAGTGTACCGGGTGGGCTTTATCAGCCCCAGCATTTT. The chain uses TRBV30 and TRBJ1-5, with unresolved D. The ends were cut back, 0 bases at V and 5 bases at J, with 14 bases in the middle. The CDR3 spans 15 residues. Germline CDR1 reads GTSNPN; CDR2 reads SVGIG (reference sequence).

The V gene is TRBV23-1, the J gene TRBJ1-2; 7 bases fit TRBD1. TRBV23-1 is recorded as an ORF, its role being uncertain. V was clipped by 5 bases and J by 5 bases; unmatched bases: 14. This CDR3 is 16 amino acids long. In nucleotides, the CDR3 is TGCGCCAGCAGTTCGGCCCCTGGACAGGATGTTTATGGCTACACCTTC. Amino acids: CASSSAPGQDVYGYTF.